Listed below are T cell receptor beta chains from one sample, sequenced in a study of vaccination and CD4 T cells after COVID-19. TCRdb independently ran MiXCR on the PCR reads; one entry per CDR3 protein. The profile covers over 10,000 distinct CDR3 sequences, with around three quarters appearing a single time and approximately 11% taken by the ten largest. Antigen specificity for these receptors is unknown. The sequenced material came from CD4+ T cells from blood, cultured in vitro. The receptors derive from a human donor who had recovered from COVID-19. Each CDR3 is given with its conserved first and last residue. Fields, in order: clone size, J gene, D gene, V gene, CDR3 protein, CDR3 DNA. D genes are given only for firm matches. Clone size is given for some rows only: seen once, a few or many times, or a class if the clone is expanded.

clone_size: NA; j_call: TRBJ1-5; d_call: NA; v_call: TRBV19; cdr3_aa: CASSTRGLYSNQPQHF; cdr3_nt: TGTGCCAGTAGTACCCGGGGCCTATATAGCAATCAGCCCCAGCATTTT
clone_size: NA; j_call: TRBJ2-2; d_call: NA; v_call: TRBV27; cdr3_aa: CASSWIRPMSAGELFF; cdr3_nt: TGTGCCAGCAGTTGGATTAGACCCATGAGCGCCGGGGAGCTGTTTTTT
clone_size: NA; j_call: TRBJ1-2; d_call: NA; v_call: TRBV12-3/TRBV12-4; cdr3_aa: CASSLGSWGPSGYTF; cdr3_nt: TGTGCCAGCAGTTTGGGGAGTTGGGGGCCGAGTGGCTACACCTTC
clone_size: once; j_call: TRBJ1-5; d_call: TRBD1; v_call: TRBV6-1; cdr3_aa: CASSAPGGRQPQHF; cdr3_nt: TGTGCCAGCAGTGCCCCAGGGGGCCGGCAGCCCCAGCATTTT
clone_size: NA; j_call: TRBJ1-1; d_call: TRBD1; v_call: TRBV11-1; cdr3_aa: CASSQNRDRVEAFF; cdr3_nt: TGTGCCAGCAGTCAAAACCGGGACAGGGTAGAAGCTTTCTTT
clone_size: NA; j_call: TRBJ1-2; d_call: NA; v_call: TRBV6-1; cdr3_aa: CASSRARQRPGYTF; cdr3_nt: TGTGCCAGCAGTCGCGCTCGACAGCGTCCGGGCTACACCTTC
clone_size: NA; j_call: TRBJ1-5; d_call: NA; v_call: TRBV19; cdr3_aa: CASKPGVNQPQHF; cdr3_nt: TGTGCCAGTAAGCCAGGGGTCAATCAGCCCCAGCATTTT
clone_size: medium-sized; j_call: TRBJ1-2; d_call: TRBD1; v_call: TRBV6-4; cdr3_aa: CASHGTGGFGYTF; cdr3_nt: TGTGCCAGTCATGGGACAGGGGGCTTTGGCTACACCTTC
clone_size: few; j_call: TRBJ2-2; d_call: TRBD2; v_call: TRBV10-1; cdr3_aa: CASSAGTSGTGELFF; cdr3_nt: TGCGCCAGCAGTGCCGGGACTAGCGGCACCGGGGAGCTGTTTTTT
clone_size: few; j_call: TRBJ1-3; d_call: TRBD1; v_call: TRBV7-2; cdr3_aa: CASSSQGSGNTIYF; cdr3_nt: TGTGCCAGCAGCTCACAGGGGTCTGGAAACACCATATATTTT
clone_size: NA; j_call: TRBJ2-5; d_call: NA; v_call: TRBV6-1; cdr3_aa: CASKGGGTPRPGETQYF; cdr3_nt: TGCGCCAGCAAAGGTGGCGGGACCCCTCGACCAGGAGAGACCCAGTACTTC
clone_size: NA; j_call: TRBJ2-5; d_call: TRBD2; v_call: TRBV3-1; cdr3_aa: CASSQDVLAQSGAYQETQYF; cdr3_nt: TGTGCCAGCAGCCAAGATGTCTTAGCCCAGAGCGGGGCCTACCAAGAGACCCAGTACTTC
clone_size: NA; j_call: TRBJ2-3; d_call: TRBD2; v_call: TRBV6-2/TRBV6-3; cdr3_aa: CASSYAGGRSTDTQYF; cdr3_nt: TGTGCCAGCAGTTACGCGGGGGGGAGAAGCACAGATACGCAGTATTTT
clone_size: NA; j_call: TRBJ1-5; d_call: TRBD1; v_call: TRBV27; cdr3_aa: CASSLAPPTGLGNQPQHF; cdr3_nt: TGTGCCAGCAGTTTGGCCCCCCCGACAGGGTTGGGCAATCAGCCCCAGCATTTT
clone_size: NA; j_call: TRBJ1-2; d_call: NA; v_call: TRBV12-3/TRBV12-4; cdr3_aa: CASKRISNYGYTF; cdr3_nt: TGTGCCAGCAAAAGGATCTCTAACTATGGCTACACCTTC
clone_size: once; j_call: TRBJ1-5; d_call: NA; v_call: TRBV6-5; cdr3_aa: CASSYEAVGNQPQHF; cdr3_nt: TGTGCCAGCAGTTACGAAGCCGTGGGCAATCAGCCCCAGCATTTT
clone_size: once; j_call: TRBJ1-5; d_call: NA; v_call: TRBV20-1; cdr3_aa: CSAREETGAAYSNQPQHF; cdr3_nt: TGCAGTGCTAGAGAGGAGACAGGAGCTGCTTATAGCAATCAGCCCCAGCATTTT
clone_size: NA; j_call: TRBJ1-1; d_call: NA; v_call: TRBV28; cdr3_aa: CASSLSSWRARPDTEAFF; cdr3_nt: TGTGCCAGCAGTTTGAGCAGCTGGCGGGCACGCCCGGACACTGAAGCTTTCTTT
clone_size: NA; j_call: TRBJ2-1; d_call: NA; v_call: TRBV19; cdr3_aa: CASSSRAYNEQFF; cdr3_nt: TGTGCCAGTAGTTCACGTGCCTACAATGAGCAGTTCTTC
clone_size: NA; j_call: TRBJ1-1; d_call: NA; v_call: TRBV10-1; cdr3_aa: CASSGQTNTEAFF; cdr3_nt: TGCGCCAGCAGTGGACAGACGAACACTGAAGCTTTCTTT
clone_size: NA; j_call: TRBJ2-5; d_call: NA; v_call: TRBV20-1; cdr3_aa: CSARDLRLQETQYF; cdr3_nt: TGCAGTGCTAGAGACCTCCGGCTCCAAGAGACCCAGTACTTC
clone_size: NA; j_call: TRBJ1-2; d_call: TRBD1; v_call: TRBV28; cdr3_aa: CASSSGQGKSGYTF; cdr3_nt: TGTGCCAGCAGTTCCGGACAGGGAAAAAGTGGCTACACCTTC
clone_size: medium-sized; j_call: TRBJ1-3; d_call: TRBD1; v_call: TRBV6-1; cdr3_aa: CASSADRGPRSGNTIYF; cdr3_nt: TGTGCCAGCAGTGCCGACAGGGGTCCAAGGAGTGGAAACACCATATATTTT
clone_size: NA; j_call: TRBJ1-6; d_call: NA; v_call: TRBV19; cdr3_aa: CASQGGQILSPLHF; cdr3_nt: TGTGCCAGTCAGGGAGGACAGATTTTGTCACCCCTCCACTTT
clone_size: few; j_call: TRBJ1-5; d_call: NA; v_call: TRBV20-1; cdr3_aa: CSAVQGGDQPQHF; cdr3_nt: TGCAGTGCAGTGCAGGGTGGCGATCAGCCCCAGCATTTT
clone_size: NA; j_call: TRBJ1-1; d_call: NA; v_call: TRBV7-9; cdr3_aa: CASSLVMGSTEAFF; cdr3_nt: TGTGCCAGCAGCTTAGTGATGGGGAGCACTGAAGCTTTCTTT
clone_size: NA; j_call: TRBJ2-7; d_call: NA; v_call: TRBV15; cdr3_aa: CATSRDAKGIEQYF; cdr3_nt: TGTGCCACCAGCAGAGATGCGAAGGGGATCGAGCAGTACTTC
clone_size: NA; j_call: TRBJ1-6; d_call: TRBD1; v_call: TRBV28; cdr3_aa: CASSTRDRGNSPLHF; cdr3_nt: TGTGCCAGCAGTACGAGGGACAGGGGTAATTCACCCCTCCACTTT
clone_size: few; j_call: TRBJ1-1; d_call: NA; v_call: TRBV6-1; cdr3_aa: CASSDAGILNTEAFF; cdr3_nt: TGTGCCAGCAGTGACGCAGGGATTTTGAACACTGAAGCTTTCTTT
clone_size: NA; j_call: TRBJ1-1; d_call: NA; v_call: TRBV5-4; cdr3_aa: CASSSAGQPFEAFF; cdr3_nt: TGTGCCAGCAGCTCCGCAGGCCAGCCCTTTGAAGCTTTCTTT
clone_size: NA; j_call: TRBJ2-6; d_call: NA; v_call: TRBV11-2; cdr3_aa: CASSFGRSGANVLTF; cdr3_nt: TGTGCCAGCAGCTTCGGGCGCTCTGGGGCCAACGTCCTGACTTTC
clone_size: NA; j_call: TRBJ2-4; d_call: NA; v_call: TRBV24-1; cdr3_aa: CATSDSSLGVNIQYF; cdr3_nt: TGTGCCACCAGTGACTCCTCCCTTGGGGTAAACATTCAGTACTTC
clone_size: few; j_call: TRBJ2-3; d_call: NA; v_call: TRBV6-1; cdr3_aa: CASSLRGGREDTQYF; cdr3_nt: TGTGCCAGCAGTCTCAGGGGAGGGCGGGAAGATACGCAGTATTTT
clone_size: NA; j_call: TRBJ1-3; d_call: NA; v_call: TRBV27; cdr3_aa: CASSLGGGNTIYF; cdr3_nt: TGTGCCAGCAGTTTGGGGGGAGGAAACACCATATATTTT
clone_size: NA; j_call: TRBJ1-5; d_call: NA; v_call: TRBV7-9; cdr3_aa: CASSSGPSLNQPQHF; cdr3_nt: TGTGCCAGCAGCTCGGGACCGTCCCTCAATCAGCCCCAGCATTTT
clone_size: few; j_call: TRBJ2-3; d_call: TRBD2; v_call: TRBV20-1; cdr3_aa: CSAYISGRAPDTQYF; cdr3_nt: TGCAGTGCTTACATTAGCGGGAGGGCCCCCGATACGCAGTATTTT
clone_size: NA; j_call: TRBJ2-3; d_call: NA; v_call: TRBV7-9; cdr3_aa: CASRVAGTDTQYF; cdr3_nt: TGTGCCAGCAGGGTCGCCGGCACAGATACGCAGTATTTT
clone_size: NA; j_call: TRBJ2-2; d_call: NA; v_call: TRBV7-9; cdr3_aa: CASSLDLSGAGRELFF; cdr3_nt: TGTGCCAGCAGCTTAGATCTTTCAGGCGCTGGGCGAGAGCTGTTTTTT
clone_size: NA; j_call: TRBJ1-1; d_call: NA; v_call: TRBV28; cdr3_aa: CASRGVGTEAFF; cdr3_nt: TGTGCCAGCAGAGGGGTCGGCACTGAAGCTTTCTTT
clone_size: once; j_call: TRBJ1-5; d_call: NA; v_call: TRBV20-1; cdr3_aa: CSARDPGVLNQPQHF; cdr3_nt: TGCAGTGCTAGAGATCCGGGGGTTCTGAATCAGCCCCAGCATTTT
clone_size: NA; j_call: TRBJ1-5; d_call: NA; v_call: TRBV7-8; cdr3_aa: CASSLVGGGFNQPQHF; cdr3_nt: TGTGCCAGCAGCTTAGTGGGGGGTGGGTTCAATCAGCCCCAGCATTTT
clone_size: once; j_call: TRBJ2-2; d_call: NA; v_call: TRBV24-1; cdr3_aa: CATSGHQNTGELFF; cdr3_nt: TGTGCCACCAGTGGTCACCAAAACACCGGGGAGCTGTTTTTT
clone_size: NA; j_call: TRBJ1-2; d_call: NA; v_call: TRBV12-3/TRBV12-4; cdr3_aa: CASSLEVHYGYTF; cdr3_nt: TGTGCCAGCAGTTTAGAAGTCCACTATGGCTACACCTTC
clone_size: NA; j_call: TRBJ2-7; d_call: NA; v_call: TRBV6-5; cdr3_aa: CASSLNRDGDYEQYF; cdr3_nt: TGTGCCAGCAGTTTAAACCGGGACGGGGACTACGAGCAGTACTTC
clone_size: once; j_call: TRBJ1-2; d_call: NA; v_call: TRBV2; cdr3_aa: CASSGDTNYGYTF; cdr3_nt: TGTGCCAGCAGTGGGGACACCAACTATGGCTACACCTTC
clone_size: NA; j_call: TRBJ1-5; d_call: NA; v_call: TRBV7-2; cdr3_aa: CASSFRATGSEPQHF; cdr3_nt: TGTGCCAGCAGCTTTCGGGCAACAGGGAGTGAGCCCCAGCATTTT
clone_size: NA; j_call: TRBJ1-1; d_call: TRBD1; v_call: TRBV20-1; cdr3_aa: CSSRGLDTEAFF; cdr3_nt: TGCAGTTCCAGGGGGCTGGACACTGAAGCTTTCTTT
clone_size: NA; j_call: TRBJ1-1; d_call: NA; v_call: TRBV18; cdr3_aa: CASSPLSEGVGTEAFF; cdr3_nt: TGTGCCAGCTCACCACTCTCGGAGGGTGTGGGCACTGAAGCTTTCTTT
clone_size: NA; j_call: TRBJ1-5; d_call: TRBD1; v_call: TRBV18; cdr3_aa: CASSPDTGGRGNQPQHF; cdr3_nt: TGTGCCAGCTCACCAGACACAGGGGGCCGTGGCAATCAGCCCCAGCATTTT
clone_size: NA; j_call: TRBJ2-7; d_call: TRBD2; v_call: TRBV18; cdr3_aa: CASSPSSGGSYEQYF; cdr3_nt: TGTGCCAGCTCACCATCCTCGGGGGGATCATACGAGCAGTACTTC
clone_size: NA; j_call: TRBJ2-3; d_call: TRBD2; v_call: TRBV27; cdr3_aa: CASRLAGGYRNTQYF; cdr3_nt: TGTGCCAGCAGATTAGCGGGGGGGTACCGTAATACGCAGTATTTT
clone_size: NA; j_call: TRBJ2-1; d_call: NA; v_call: TRBV25-1; cdr3_aa: CASSALGINYNEQFF; cdr3_nt: TGTGCCAGCAGTGCCCTGGGGATCAACTACAATGAGCAGTTCTTC
clone_size: NA; j_call: TRBJ2-3; d_call: NA; v_call: TRBV18; cdr3_aa: CASSPPYTDTQYF; cdr3_nt: TGTGCCAGCTCACCACCATATACAGATACGCAGTATTTT
clone_size: NA; j_call: TRBJ1-2; d_call: NA; v_call: TRBV7-8; cdr3_aa: CASSLRVLGYGYTF; cdr3_nt: TGTGCCAGCAGCTTAAGGGTTCTGGGCTATGGCTACACCTTC
clone_size: NA; j_call: TRBJ2-1; d_call: NA; v_call: TRBV24-1; cdr3_aa: CATSDSSSTSYNEQFF; cdr3_nt: TGTGCCACCAGTGATTCTAGCTCTACCTCCTACAATGAGCAGTTCTTC